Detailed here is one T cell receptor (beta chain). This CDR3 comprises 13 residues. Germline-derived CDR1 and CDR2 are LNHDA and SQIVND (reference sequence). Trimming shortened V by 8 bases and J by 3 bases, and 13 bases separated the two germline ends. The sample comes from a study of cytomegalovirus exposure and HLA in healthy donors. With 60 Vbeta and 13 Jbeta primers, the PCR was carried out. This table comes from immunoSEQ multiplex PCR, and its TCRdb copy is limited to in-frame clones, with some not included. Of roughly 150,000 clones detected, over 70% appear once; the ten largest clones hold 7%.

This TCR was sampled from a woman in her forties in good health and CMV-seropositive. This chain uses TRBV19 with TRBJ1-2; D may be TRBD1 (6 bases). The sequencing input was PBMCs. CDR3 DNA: TGTGCCAGTGGCAGGGGCTTGCACTATGGCTACACCTTC. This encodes CASGRGLHYGYTF.